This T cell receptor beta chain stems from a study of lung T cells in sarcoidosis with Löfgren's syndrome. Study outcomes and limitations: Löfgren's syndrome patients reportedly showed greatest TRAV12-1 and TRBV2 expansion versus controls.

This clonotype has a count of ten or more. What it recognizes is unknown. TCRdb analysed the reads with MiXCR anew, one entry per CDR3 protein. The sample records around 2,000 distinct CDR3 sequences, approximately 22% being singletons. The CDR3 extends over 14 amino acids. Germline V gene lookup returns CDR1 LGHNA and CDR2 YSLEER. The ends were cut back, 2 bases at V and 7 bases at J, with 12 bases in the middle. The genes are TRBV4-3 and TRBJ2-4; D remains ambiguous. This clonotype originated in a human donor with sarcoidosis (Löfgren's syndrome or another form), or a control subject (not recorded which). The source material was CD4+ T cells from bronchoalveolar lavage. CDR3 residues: CASSQQVVGNIQYF. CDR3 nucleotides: TGCGCCAGCAGCCAACAGGTGGTTGGGAACATTCAGTACTTC.